The 23 T cell receptor beta chains listed next were all sequenced from one sample in a study of regulatory T cells in long-lasting Graves disease. Investigators prepared the TCR beta libraries by applying iRepertoire HTBI primers and Arm-PCR of CDR3 regions. In TCRdb, the multiplex PCR reads were re-called with MiXCR into one record per CDR3 protein. The table shows under 450,000 distinct CDR3 sequences, with roughly 16% occurring only once. Indicated time point: newly diagnosed GD, antithyroid drugs for less than 3 months. The TCR library was made from RNA extracted from PBMCs. Another study also made use of these data, one on T cells in Graves' hyperthyroidism and ophthalmopathy.

The sample in question was peripheral blood mononuclear cells (PBMCs), obtained at new diagnosis, from a patient treated with antithyroid drugs. The source of these receptors is a young woman with Graves disease.

Comment on this clonotype: No conserved phenylalanine or tryptophan ends this CDR3, so it is likely a read error. The chain employs TRBV6-1 and TRBJ1-6; TRBD1 is a possible D gene (6 bases). V was pared by 0 bases and J by 10 bases, with 10 bases between. The CDR3 consists of 14 residues. Germline V CDR1 and CDR2: MNHNS, SASEGT. Here the CDR3 DNA reads TGTGCCAGCAGTGAAGCAGGGGGTCGGTCACCCCTCCACCTT. Its translation is CASSEAGGRSPLHL.

Many counts were recorded for this clonotype. The rearrangement links TRBV20-1 to TRBJ2-1; 11 bases are a match to TRBD2. Germline V lookup: CDR1 DFQATT, CDR2 SNEGSKA (reference sequence). The CDR3 runs 13 residues. The CDR3 here is CTFSGRAPNEQFF. CDR3 coding DNA: TGCACCTTTAGCGGGAGGGCCCCAAATGAGCAGTTCTTC.

This clonotype was counted many times. The J gene is TRBJ1-1, the V gene TRBV6-1; TRBD1 might be the D (5 bases). V gave up 4 bases and J gave up 5 bases, with 14 bases separating them. CDR3 length equals 14 residues. Germline V lookup: CDR1 MNHNS, CDR2 SASEGT. In DNA form, the CDR3 reads TGTGCCAGCAGTGTTCAGGGTTGGGGGACTGAAGCTTTCTTT. It is translated as CASSVQGWGTEAFF.

This clonotype came up many times. The rearrangement joins TRBV28 to TRBJ1-1; TRBD1 matches 7 bases. CDR3 length: 12 residues. Germline V gene lookup returns CDR1 MDHEN and CDR2 SYDVKM. J was trimmed by 7 bases and V by 3 bases; bases with no gene match: 2. This CDR3 is CASSFRDSEAFF. The CDR3 region has the DNA TGTGCCAGCAGTTTTAGGGACAGTGAAGCTTTCTTT.

At least ten counts were recorded for this clonotype. Relative to the germline gene, one junction end is altered; a read error may explain this. V usage is TRBV5-1 and J usage is TRBJ2-1, with 8 bases matching TRBD2. The CDR3 runs to 16 residues. CDR1 is SGHRS and CDR2 is YFSETQ in the germline V gene. CDR3 sequence reads: CASSLQAGGSYNEQFF. CDR3 in DNA: TGTGCCAGCAGCTTACAGGCGGGAGGCTCCTACAATGAGCAGTTCTTC.

CDR3 residues: CASSQGRGSRDTEAFF. CDR3 coding DNA: TGCGCCAGCAGCCAAGGAAGGGGGTCACGTGACACTGAAGCTTTCTTT. V gene TRBV4-1 combines with J gene TRBJ1-1; TRBD1 might be the D (6 bases). Trimming pared 1 base from V and 3 bases from J, leaving 15 bases between. The germline V gene encodes CDR1 MGHRA and CDR2 YSYEKL. The CDR3 length is 16 residues.

This clonotype was observed a handful of times. V usage is TRBV11-2 and J usage is TRBJ2-7; 13 bases are a match to TRBD2. V lost 0 bases, J lost 1 base, and 3 bases stayed unmatched. Germline V gives CDR1 SGHAT, CDR2 FQNNGV. This CDR3 region has 17 residues. The CDR3 DNA reads as TGTGCCAGCAGCTTAGATGGACTAGCGGGAGTATCCTACGAGCAGTACTTC. Its protein is CASSLDGLAGVSYEQYF.

This clonotype was observed a single time. The V and J genes are TRBV11-2 and TRBJ2-3; 12 nucleotides line up with TRBD2. The CDR3 length is 16 residues. Losses at the gene ends were 5 bases for V and 3 bases for J; bases not matched to a gene: 6. In germline, CDR1 is SGHAT, CDR2 FQNNGV. CDR3 sequence reads: CASSGWTSGKTDTQYF. As DNA, the CDR3 is TGTGCCAGCAGCGGCTGGACTAGCGGGAAGACAGATACGCAGTATTTT.

The DNA of the CDR3 is TGTGCCAGCAGTTTCCGTGGTGAAGGGGAGACCCAGTACTTC. Translation gives CASSFRGEGETQYF. This sequence joins TRBV27 and TRBJ2-5, with D uncertain. V lost 3 bases and J 5 bases, leaving 13 bases between the germline ends. Germline CDR1 is MNHEY and CDR2 is SMNVEV (reference sequence). The CDR3 extends over 14 amino acids.

This clonotype was recorded many times. The chain uses TRBV6-2 or TRBV6-3 and TRBJ2-7; TRBD1 aligns across 7 bases. Trimming cost V 5 bases and J 3 bases; bases outside gene matches: 7. Per the germline V gene, CDR1 is MNHEY and CDR2 is SVGEGT. This CDR3 spans 14 amino acids. CDR3 sequence: CASSEDRTGYEQYF. In DNA, the CDR3 is TGTGCCAGCAGTGAAGATAGGACAGGCTACGAGCAGTACTTC.

The chain combines TRBV12-3 or TRBV12-4 with TRBJ1-6; possible D gene TRBD1, 6 bases. V dropped 5 bases and J dropped 11 bases, with 13 bases sitting between them. The CDR3 is made up of 13 amino acids. This CDR3 reads CASSPTDRTPLHF. The CDR3 DNA sequence: TGTGCCAGCAGTCCCACGGACAGAACACCCCTCCACTTT.

This clonotype was found many times. V usage is TRBV20-1 and J usage is TRBJ1-4; the D gene is possibly TRBD1 (6 bases). Trimming cost V 0 bases and J 7 bases, with 15 bases left between them. The germline gives CDR1 DFQATT, CDR2 SNEGSKA (reference sequence). The CDR3 covers 15 residues. The CDR3 loop is CSARDYGRGSEKLFF. The CDR3 DNA is TGCAGTGCTAGAGATTACGGCAGGGGATCTGAAAAACTGTTTTTT.

V usage is TRBV19 and J usage is TRBJ2-5; TRBD1 aligns across 7 bases. CDR3 length equals 15 residues. CDR1 and CDR2 from the germline V gene are LNHDA and SQIVND (reference sequence). The trim removed 3 bases at V and 5 bases at J, leaving 9 bases unmatched. As DNA, the CDR3 is TGTGCCAGTAGTATCGGACGTCAACAGGGGGAGACCCAGTACTTC. Translation gives CASSIGRQQGETQYF.

V and J are TRBV9 and TRBJ2-3; 15 nucleotides agree with TRBD2. Trimming removed 4 bases from V and 2 bases from J; junction bases left unmatched: 11. This CDR3 is built from 19 residues. The V gene's germline CDR1 is SGDLS and CDR2 YYNGEE. The CDR3 DNA is TGTGCCAGCAGCTCGCGGACTAGCGGGAGGGCCCGGGACACAGATACGCAGTATTTT. Translated, it gives CASSSRTSGRARDTDTQYF.

In its sample, this clonotype was seen many times. The chain uses TRBV30 and TRBJ1-1, with D hard to call. The ends were cut back, 2 bases at V and 3 bases at J, with 10 bases in the middle. The CDR3 runs 13 residues. CDR1 is GTSNPN, CDR2 SVGIG, per germline (reference sequence). Written as DNA, the CDR3 is TGTGCCTGGAGTCAAAGTCCGGACACTGAAGCTTTCTTT. This codes for CAWSQSPDTEAFF.

The chain joins TRBV9 to TRBJ2-5, with D unclear. V lost 0 bases, J lost 3 bases, and 9 bases lay in between. Germline V CDR1 and CDR2: SGDLS, YYNGEE. CDR3 size: 14 residues. CDR3 amino acids: CASSVGPLEETQYF. The CDR3 nucleotides are TGTGCCAGCAGCGTAGGGCCTCTCGAAGAGACCCAGTACTTC. Supplemented by reference TRBV9 and TRBJ2-5, the full variable domain reads DSGVTQTPKHLITATGQRVTLRCSPRSGDLSVYWYQQSLDQGLQFLIQYYNGEERAKGNILERFSAQQFPDLHSELNLSSLELGDSALYFCASSVGPLEETQYFGPGTRLLVL.

V usage is TRBV5-1 and J usage is TRBJ1-6; no clear D. The CDR3 runs 16 residues. Germline CDR1 is SGHRS and CDR2 is YFSETQ. Deletions cut 6 bases from V and 0 bases from J, with 13 bases between. As DNA, the CDR3 is TGCGCCAGCACAGAGGACTGGAGCTCCTATAATTCACCCCTCCACTTT. Translating gives CASTEDWSSYNSPLHF.

This clonotype has a count of ten or more. The chain uses TRBV2 and TRBJ1-2; perhaps TRBD1 as D (5 bases). In germline, CDR1 is SNHLY, CDR2 FYNNEI. V lost 4 bases and J lost 7, with 13 bases in between. This CDR3 region has 13 residues. As DNA, the CDR3 is TGTGCCAGCAGTGGTAGACAGTTGATTGGCTACACCTTC. It codes for CASSGRQLIGYTF. Filled out from reference TRBV2 and TRBJ1-2, the complete variable domain reads EPEVTQTPSHQVTQMGQEVILRCVPISNHLYFYWYRQILGQKVEFLVSFYNNEISEKSEIFDDQFSVERPDGSNFTLKIRSTKLEDSAMYFCASSGRQLIGYTFGSGTRLTVV.

This clonotype was recorded at least ten times. V and J are TRBV2 and TRBJ1-5; D not certain. The CDR3 extends over 13 amino acids. The V gene lost 7 bases and the J gene lost 5 bases, with 12 bases spanning the gap. Germline V gene lookup returns CDR1 SNHLY and CDR2 FYNNEI. CDR3 nucleotide sequence: TGTGCCAGCACCGGTCAGTGGGATCAGCCCCAGCATTTT. It codes for CASTGQWDQPQHF.

Worth noting for this clonotype: Compared with germline, one end of the junction differs, possibly owing to a read error. This rearrangement joins TRBV7-9 to TRBJ2-7, with 12 bases fitting TRBD2. CDR1 and CDR2 from the germline V gene are SEHNR and FQNEAQ (reference sequence). This CDR3 region has 16 residues. CDR3 residues: CAGSPGTSGPSYEQYF. As DNA, the CDR3 is TGTGCCGGCAGCCCAGGGACTAGCGGGCCCTCCTACGAGCAGTACTTC.

This clonotype was recorded at least ten times. The chain links TRBV7-9 to TRBJ2-1; 8 bases match TRBD2. Germline V CDR1 and CDR2: SEHNR, FQNEAQ (reference sequence). This CDR3 has 17 residues. V shed 4 bases, J shed 5 bases, and the junction held 13 bases outside the gene matches. The CDR3, as DNA: TGTGCCAGCAGCTCGTCCGCGGGGGGTACATTCCACAATGAGCAGTTCTTC. Translated, it gives CASSSSAGGTFHNEQFF.

The gene calls are TRBV10-3 and TRBJ1-6; no definite D call. Trimming left V 2 bases short and J 5 bases short, with 10 bases between. The CDR3 consists of 15 residues. Germline CDR1 reads ENHRY; CDR2 reads SYGVKD. Here the CDR3 reads CAISEREGDNSPLHF. DNA for the CDR3: TGTGCCATCAGTGAGAGGGAAGGAGATAATTCACCCCTCCACTTT.

This clonotype was counted at least ten times. The chain joins TRBV24-1 to TRBJ2-3; the D gene is possibly TRBD1 (6 bases). CDR1 is KGHDR and CDR2 is SFDVKD in the germline V gene. The CDR3 extends over 16 amino acids. The V and J ends lost 3 bases and 0 bases respectively, with 12 bases between them. The CDR3 loop is CATSDEQGISTDTQYF. The CDR3 coding sequence is TGTGCCACCAGTGATGAACAGGGTATCAGCACAGATACGCAGTATTTT.